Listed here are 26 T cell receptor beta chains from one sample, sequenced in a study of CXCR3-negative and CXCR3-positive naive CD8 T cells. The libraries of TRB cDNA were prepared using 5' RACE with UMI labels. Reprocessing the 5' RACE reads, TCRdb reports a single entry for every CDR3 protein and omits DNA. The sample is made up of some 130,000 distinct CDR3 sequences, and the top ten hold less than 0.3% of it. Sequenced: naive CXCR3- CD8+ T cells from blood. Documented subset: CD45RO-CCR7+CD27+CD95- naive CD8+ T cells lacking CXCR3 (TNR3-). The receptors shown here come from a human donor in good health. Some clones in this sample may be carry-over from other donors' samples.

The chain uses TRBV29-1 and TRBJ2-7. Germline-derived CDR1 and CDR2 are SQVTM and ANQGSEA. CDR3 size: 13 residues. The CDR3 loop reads CSVAPADSYEQYF.

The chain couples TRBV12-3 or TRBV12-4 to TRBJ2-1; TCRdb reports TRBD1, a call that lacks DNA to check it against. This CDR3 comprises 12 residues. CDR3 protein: CASGTVLHEQFF.

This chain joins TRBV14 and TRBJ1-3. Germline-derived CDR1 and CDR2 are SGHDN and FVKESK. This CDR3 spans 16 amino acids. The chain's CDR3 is CASSQDSPISGNTIYF.

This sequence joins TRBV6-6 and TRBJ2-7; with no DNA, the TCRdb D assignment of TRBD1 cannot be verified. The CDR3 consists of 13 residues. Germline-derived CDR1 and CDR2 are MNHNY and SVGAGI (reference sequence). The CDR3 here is CASSIGQGYEQYF.

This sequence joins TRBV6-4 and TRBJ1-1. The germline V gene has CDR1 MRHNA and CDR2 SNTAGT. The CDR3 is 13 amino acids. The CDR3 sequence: CASSDYPLAEAFF.

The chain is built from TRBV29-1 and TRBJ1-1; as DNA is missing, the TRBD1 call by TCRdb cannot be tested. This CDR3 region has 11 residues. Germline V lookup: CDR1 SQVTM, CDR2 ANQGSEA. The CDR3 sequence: CSGWTGSEAFF.

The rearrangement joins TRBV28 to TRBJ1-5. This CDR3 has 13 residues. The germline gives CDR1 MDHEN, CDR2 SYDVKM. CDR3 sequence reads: CASSLNGNQPQHF.

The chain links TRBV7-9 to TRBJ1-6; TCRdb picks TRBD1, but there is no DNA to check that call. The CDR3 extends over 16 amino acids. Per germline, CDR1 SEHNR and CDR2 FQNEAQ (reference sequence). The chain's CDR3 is CASSTQYGGGVSPLHF.

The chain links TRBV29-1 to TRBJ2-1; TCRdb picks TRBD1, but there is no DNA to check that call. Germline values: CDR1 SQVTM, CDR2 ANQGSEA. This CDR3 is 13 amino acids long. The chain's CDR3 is CSARASRYNEQFF.

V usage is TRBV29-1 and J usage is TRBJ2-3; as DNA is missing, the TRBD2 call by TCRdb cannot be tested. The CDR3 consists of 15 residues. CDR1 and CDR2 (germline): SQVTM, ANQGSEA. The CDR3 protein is CSVEQAGYSTDTQYF.

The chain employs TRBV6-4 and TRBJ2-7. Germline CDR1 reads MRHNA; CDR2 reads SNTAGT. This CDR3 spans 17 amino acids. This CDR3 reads CASSDSNLGISRYEQYF.

CDR3 amino acids: CASSVLQGFQETQYF. V usage is TRBV9 and J usage is TRBJ2-5. The V gene's germline CDR1 is SGDLS and CDR2 YYNGEE. This CDR3 contains 15 residues.

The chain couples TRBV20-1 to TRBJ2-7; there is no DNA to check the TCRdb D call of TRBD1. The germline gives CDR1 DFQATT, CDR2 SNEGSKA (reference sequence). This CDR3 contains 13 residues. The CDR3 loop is CSALGQGQVEQYF.

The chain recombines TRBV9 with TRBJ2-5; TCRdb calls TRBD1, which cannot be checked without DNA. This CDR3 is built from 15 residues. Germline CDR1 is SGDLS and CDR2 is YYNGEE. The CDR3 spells CASSVTGASGETQYF.

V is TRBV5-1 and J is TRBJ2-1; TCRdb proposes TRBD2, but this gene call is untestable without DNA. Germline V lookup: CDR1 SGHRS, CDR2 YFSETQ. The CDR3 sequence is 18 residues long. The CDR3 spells CASSFLAGGPSSYNEQFF.

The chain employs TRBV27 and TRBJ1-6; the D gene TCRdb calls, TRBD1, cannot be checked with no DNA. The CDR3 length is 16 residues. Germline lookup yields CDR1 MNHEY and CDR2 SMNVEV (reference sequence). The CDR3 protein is CASSSTGEAYNSPLHF.

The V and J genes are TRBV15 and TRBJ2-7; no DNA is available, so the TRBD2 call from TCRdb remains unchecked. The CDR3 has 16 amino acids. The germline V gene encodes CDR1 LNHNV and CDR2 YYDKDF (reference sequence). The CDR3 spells CATSIKGPGLSYEQYF.

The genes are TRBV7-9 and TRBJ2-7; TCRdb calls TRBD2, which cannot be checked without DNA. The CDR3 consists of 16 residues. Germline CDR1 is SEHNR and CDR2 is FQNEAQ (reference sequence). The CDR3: CASSPTPGTSIYEQYF.

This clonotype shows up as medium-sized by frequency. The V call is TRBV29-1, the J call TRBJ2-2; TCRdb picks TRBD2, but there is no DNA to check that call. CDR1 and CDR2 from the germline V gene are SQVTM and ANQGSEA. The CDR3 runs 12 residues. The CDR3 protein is CSVTIAAGELFF.

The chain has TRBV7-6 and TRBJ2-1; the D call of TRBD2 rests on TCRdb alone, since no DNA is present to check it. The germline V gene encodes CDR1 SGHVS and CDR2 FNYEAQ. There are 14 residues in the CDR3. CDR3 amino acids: CASSSGTRDHEQFF.

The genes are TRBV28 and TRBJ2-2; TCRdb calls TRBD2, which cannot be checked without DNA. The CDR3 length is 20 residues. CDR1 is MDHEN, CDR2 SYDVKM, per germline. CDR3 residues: CASSSPPGLAASGGTGELFF.

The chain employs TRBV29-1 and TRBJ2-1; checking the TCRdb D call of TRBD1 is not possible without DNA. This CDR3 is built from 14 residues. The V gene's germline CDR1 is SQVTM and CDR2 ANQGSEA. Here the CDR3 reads CSVDWTGRVYEQFF.

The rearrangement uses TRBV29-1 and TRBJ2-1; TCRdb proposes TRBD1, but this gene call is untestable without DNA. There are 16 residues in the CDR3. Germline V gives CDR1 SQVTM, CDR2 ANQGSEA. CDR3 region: CSVESGARSSYNEQFF.

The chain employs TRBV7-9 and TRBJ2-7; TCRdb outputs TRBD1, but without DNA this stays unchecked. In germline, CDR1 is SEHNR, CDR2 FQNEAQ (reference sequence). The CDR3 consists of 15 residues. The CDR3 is CASSLQPGRLYEQYF.

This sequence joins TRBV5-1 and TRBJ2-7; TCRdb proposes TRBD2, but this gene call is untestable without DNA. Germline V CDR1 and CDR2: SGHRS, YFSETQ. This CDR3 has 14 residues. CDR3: CASSLAGGHYEQYF.

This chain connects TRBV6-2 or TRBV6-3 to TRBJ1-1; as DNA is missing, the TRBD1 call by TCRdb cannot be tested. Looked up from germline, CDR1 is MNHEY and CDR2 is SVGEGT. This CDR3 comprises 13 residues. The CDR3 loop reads CASIGDRNTEAFF.